This T cell receptor (beta chain) was sequenced during a study of Graves' ophthalmopathy and Graves' hyperthyroidism. Findings of the study overall: The model predicted progression of ophthalmopathy with a sensitivity of around 70%, and its specificity was about 73%. Blood also contained most of the expanded thyroid clonotypes above 0.001 frequency.

The PBMCs had their origin in less than 13 ml of fresh peripheral blood. The CDR3 extends over 12 amino acids. Germline CDR1 SGHRS, CDR2 YFSETQ. Trimming cost V 4 bases and J 5 bases, with 10 bases left between them. Investigators amplified TCR beta CDR3 regions from RNA transcripts. First-round RT-PCR relied on HTBI primers, and a second-round multiplex PCR came next. One entry per CDR3 protein results from TCRdb running MiXCR on the multiplex PCR reads. The data show some 400,000 distinct CDR3 sequences, about 17% seen once. This clonotype was detected ten times or more. Its antigen is undetermined. This sequence originates from a young woman with Graves' ophthalmopathy. The material sequenced was peripheral blood. V usage is TRBV5-1 and J usage is TRBJ2-7; no clear D. CDR3 nucleotides: TGCGCCAGCAGCCCCGGCCCCCACGAGCAGTACTTC. This sequence encodes CASSPGPHEQYF.